Below are 21 T cell receptor beta chains sequenced from a single sample in a study of T cells in Graves' hyperthyroidism and ophthalmopathy. The CDR3 regions of TCR beta were amplified from RNA transcripts. Using the HTBI primer set, a first-round RT-PCR was run on the TCR CDR3. TCRdb reanalysed the multiplex PCR reads using MiXCR and keeps one entry per CDR3 protein. There are 500,000 to 650,000 distinct CDR3 sequences in the sample; about 15% occur only once, and about 14% lies in the top ten. What was sequenced was blood. Receptors were obtained from a woman in her thirties or forties with Graves' hyperthyroidism.

The count of this clonotype is one. The chain uses TRBV20-1 and TRBJ1-2; D gene unclear. Trimming took 6 bases from V and 6 from J, leaving 17 bases between them. Germline values: CDR1 DFQATT, CDR2 SNEGSKA (reference sequence). This CDR3 is 13 amino acids long. CDR3 residues: CSARNSGRDGYTF. Here the CDR3 DNA reads TGCAGTGCCAGGAATTCGGGGAGGGATGGCTACACCTTC.

This clonotype was seen a single time. CDR3 sequence: CASSRTSGSFPDTQYF. CDR3 coding DNA: TGTGCCAGCAGTAGGACTAGCGGGAGTTTCCCAGATACGCAGTATTTT. This chain links TRBV28 with TRBJ2-3; 13 positions agree with TRBD2. This CDR3 is 16 amino acids long. With 5 bases clipped from V and 4 bases from J, the junction kept 6 bases outside the gene matches. The germline gives CDR1 MDHEN, CDR2 SYDVKM.

This clonotype was found a few times. Just one base apart from a much larger clone, this may be a read error. The V gene is TRBV27, the J gene TRBJ2-3; D may be TRBD2 (5 bases). The CDR3 length is 16 residues. Deletions cut 10 bases from V and 4 bases from J, with 24 bases between. Germline V gene data show CDR1 as MNHEY and CDR2 as SMNVEV (reference sequence). The CDR3 nucleotides read TGTGCCAACAAGACCCTACGGAGCGCCGGGGCAGATACGCAGTATTTT. Protein sequence: CANKTLRSAGADTQYF.

The CDR3 reads CASYSSVQGNTEAFF. CDR3 nucleotides: TGTGCCAGCTATTCATCGGTGCAAGGGAACACTGAAGCTTTCTTT. The rearrangement links TRBV6-1 to TRBJ1-1; D is undetermined. Germline V CDR1 and CDR2: MNHNS, SASEGT. This CDR3 has 15 amino acids. Trimming cost V 8 bases and J 1 base, with 17 bases left between them.

This clonotype was recorded many times. The rearrangement links TRBV28 to TRBJ2-7; TRBD1 or TRBD2 may be the D gene (6 bases each). Trimming shortened V by 0 bases and J by 5 bases, and 17 bases separated the two germline ends. The CDR3 sequence is 16 residues long. Germline V CDR1 and CDR2: MDHEN, SYDVKM. The DNA for the CDR3 is TGTGCCAGCAGTTTATGCGGGGTCCGGGGGCGGAACGAGCAGTACTTC. This codes for CASSLCGVRGRNEQYF.

This clonotype was detected a few times. The V gene is TRBV27, the J gene TRBJ2-2; 8 bases fit TRBD1. V lost 5 bases to trimming and J lost 8 bases; unmatched junction nucleotides: 4. The CDR3 runs to 13 residues. The germline CDR1 and CDR2 sequences are MNHEY and SMNVEV (reference sequence). Written as DNA, the CDR3 is TGTGCCAGCAGTCCCAGGGGGCTTGGGGAGCTGTTTTTT. Encoded protein: CASSPRGLGELFF.

The table lists this clonotype with a count of one. This chain uses TRBV28 with TRBJ2-7; a weak D match, TRBD1 (5 bases). CDR3 size: 15 residues. The germline V gene has CDR1 MDHEN and CDR2 SYDVKM. V lost 4 bases and J 4 bases, leaving 17 bases between the germline ends. CDR3 sequence reads: CASSSSRQGLYEQYF. CDR3 nucleotides: TGTGCCAGCAGTTCGTCGCGGCAGGGCCTATACGAGCAGTACTTC. Based on the CDR3 plus reference TRBV28 and TRBJ2-7, the full variable domain is DVKVTQSSRYLVKRTGEKVFLECVQDMDHENMFWYRQDPGLGLRLIYFSYDVKMKEKGDIPEGYSVSREKKERFSLILESASTNQTSMYLCASSSSRQGLYEQYFGPGTRLTVT.

The table lists this clonotype with a few counts. The V and J genes are TRBV10-3 and TRBJ2-3; D not certain. The CDR3 spans 14 residues. V was trimmed by 4 bases and J by 5 bases, leaving 13 bases between them. The germline CDR1 and CDR2 sequences are ENHRY and SYGVKD. CDR3 DNA: TGTGCCATCAGTGGTAATCCCACGGGAGATACGCAGTATTTT. Its protein is CAISGNPTGDTQYF.

This clonotype was seen at least ten times. This chain joins TRBV7-8 and TRBJ2-3; 13 bases match TRBD2. Germline values: CDR1 SGHVS, CDR2 FQNEAQ. With V trimmed by 4 bases and J by 6 bases, 4 bases remained unmatched. The CDR3 contains 15 residues. The CDR3 bases are TGTGCCAGCAGCTCACTAGCGGGAGGGGCGGATACGCAGTATTTT. Translated: CASSSLAGGADTQYF.

Notes on this clonotype: A read error is likely, as this CDR3 ends without the conserved phenylalanine or tryptophan. The J gene is TRBJ2-3, the V gene TRBV6-5; 9 bases agree with TRBD2. With V trimmed by 4 bases and J by 1 base, 6 bases remained unmatched. The CDR3 runs to 16 residues. Per germline, CDR1 MNHEY and CDR2 SVGAGI. CDR3 sequence (DNA): TGTGCCAGCAGTTCCCCCCCTAGCGGGGGCACAGATACGCAGTATCTT. Translation gives CASSSPPSGGTDTQYL.

This clonotype was counted between two and nine times. A read error may explain this, as a much larger clone is one base away. The V gene is TRBV2, the J gene TRBJ2-1, with 11 nucleotides matching TRBD2. The CDR3 sequence is 17 residues long. The ends lost 4 bases at V and 7 bases at J; junction bases unmatched: 12. CDR1 and CDR2 from the germline V gene are SNHLY and FYNNEI. DNA for the CDR3: TGTGCCAGCAGTGCTCAGACTAGCGGGATCTTTCAGAATGAGCAGTTCTTC. Its translation is CASSAQTSGIFQNEQFF.

This clonotype was observed at least ten times. This sequence joins TRBV20-1 and TRBJ2-7; 7 bases map to TRBD2. The V segment lost 3 bases and the J segment 3 bases; nucleotides outside the gene matches: 11. Looked up from germline, CDR1 is DFQATT and CDR2 is SNEGSKA (reference sequence). CDR3 length: 15 amino acids. CDR3 DNA: TGCAGTGCTAGTGTAGCTGGCGGGAGTGACTACGAGCAGTACTTC. Its protein product is CSASVAGGSDYEQYF.

This clonotype was seen ten or more times. The chain couples TRBV27 to TRBJ2-2; 10 bases fit TRBD2. Per the germline V gene, CDR1 is MNHEY and CDR2 is SMNVEV (reference sequence). The CDR3 sequence is 17 residues long. Trimming removed 5 bases from V and 6 bases from J; junction bases left unmatched: 12. As DNA, the CDR3 is TGTGCCAGCAGTCCCCGCCTTCTAGCGGGAGTTCCCGGGGAGCTGTTTTTT. Protein product: CASSPRLLAGVPGELFF.

There are many counts of this clonotype. V usage is TRBV3-1 and J usage is TRBJ2-5; D is uncertain. Looked up from germline, CDR1 is LGHDT and CDR2 is YNNKEL (reference sequence). CDR3 length: 13 amino acids. Trimming removed 1 base from V and 2 bases from J, with 5 bases in between. This CDR3 reads CASSQVLQETQYF. In nucleotides, the CDR3 is TGTGCCAGCAGCCAAGTCTTACAAGAGACCCAGTACTTC.

The sample holds many counts of this clonotype. This chain joins TRBV5-1 and TRBJ2-7, with a tentative D call TRBD2 (6 bases). The CDR3 length is 14 residues. Germline CDR1 is SGHRS and CDR2 is YFSETQ. Trimming left V 4 bases short and J 3 bases short, with 14 bases between. The CDR3 nucleotides are TGCGCCAGCAGCCTCGGATGGGGGGACTACGAGCAGTACTTC. Protein: CASSLGWGDYEQYF.

The rearrangement uses TRBV28 and TRBJ2-7, with 8 nucleotides matching TRBD1. There are 16 residues in the CDR3. Trimming cost V 5 bases and J 0 bases; bases outside gene matches: 9. CDR1 and CDR2 (germline): MDHEN, SYDVKM. DNA of the CDR3: TGTGCCAGCAGTGTGAGAGGGACAGGAGTCTCCTACGAGCAGTACTTC. Translated, it gives CASSVRGTGVSYEQYF.

The chain couples TRBV20-1 to TRBJ1-6, with unresolved D. CDR1 DFQATT and CDR2 SNEGSKA come from the germline V gene (reference sequence). Between the trimmed V and J ends, which lost 4 bases and 10 bases, there was a span of 11 bases. This CDR3 region has 12 residues. CDR3 loop: CSAIEGASPLHF. CDR3 DNA sequence: TGCAGTGCTATCGAGGGAGCCTCACCCCTCCACTTT.

This clonotype was seen more than once but under ten times. The genes are TRBV9 and TRBJ2-5, with TRBD1 as a possible D gene (6 bases). This CDR3 has 14 amino acids. Deletions cut 4 bases from V and 3 bases from J, with 13 bases between. Germline V gene sequence: CDR1 SGDLS, CDR2 YYNGEE. Here the CDR3 reads CASSLTDSKETQYF. The CDR3 nucleotides read TGTGCCAGCAGCTTAACGGACAGTAAAGAGACCCAGTACTTC.

This clonotype has ten or more counts. At one end the junction does not follow the germline gene, possibly because of a read error. The chain carries TRBV27 and TRBJ2-1; D is unresolved. The CDR3 length is 12 residues. The germline gives CDR1 MNHEY, CDR2 SMNVEV (reference sequence). For the CDR3, the DNA is TGCGCCAGCAGCTTGCCCCGTAATGAGCAGTTCTTC. Its translation: CASSLPRNEQFF.

In this sample, this clonotype turned up many times. This chain joins TRBV20-1 and TRBJ2-3; no definite D call. The germline CDR1 and CDR2 sequences are DFQATT and SNEGSKA (reference sequence). CDR3 size: 12 residues. V lost 1 base and J 6 bases, leaving 8 bases between the germline ends. The CDR3 here is CSARAGVDTQYF. CDR3 bases: TGCAGTGCTAGAGCGGGCGTTGATACGCAGTATTTT.

This clonotype was picked up many times. The chain has TRBV29-1 and TRBJ2-1; a weak D match, TRBD2 (5 bases). Germline V gives CDR1 SQVTM, CDR2 ANQGSEA. Trimming left V 4 bases short and J 7 bases short, with 5 bases between. There are 10 residues in the CDR3. CDR3 coding DNA: TGCAGCGTTGGCGGGAATGAGCAGTTCTTC. This sequence encodes CSVGGNEQFF.